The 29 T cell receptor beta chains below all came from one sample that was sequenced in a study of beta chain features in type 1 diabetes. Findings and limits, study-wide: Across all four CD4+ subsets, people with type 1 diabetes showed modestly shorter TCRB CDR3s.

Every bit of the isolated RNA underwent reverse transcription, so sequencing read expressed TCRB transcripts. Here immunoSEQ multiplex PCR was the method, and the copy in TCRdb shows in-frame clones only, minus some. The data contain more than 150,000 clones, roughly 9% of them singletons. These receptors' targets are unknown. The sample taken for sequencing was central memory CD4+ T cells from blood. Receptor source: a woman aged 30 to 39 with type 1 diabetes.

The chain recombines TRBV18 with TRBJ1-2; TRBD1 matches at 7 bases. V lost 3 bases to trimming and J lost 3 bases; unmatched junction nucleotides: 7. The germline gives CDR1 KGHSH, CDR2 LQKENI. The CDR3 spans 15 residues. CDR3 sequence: CASSPAQGNDYGYTF. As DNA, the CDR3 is TGTGCCAGCTCACCCGCACAGGGGAACGACTATGGCTACACCTTC.

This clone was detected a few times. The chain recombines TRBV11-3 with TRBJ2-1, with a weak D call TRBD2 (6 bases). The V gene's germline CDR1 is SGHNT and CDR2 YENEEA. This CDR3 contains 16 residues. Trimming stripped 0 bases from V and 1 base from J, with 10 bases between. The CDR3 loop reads CASSLDRERSYNEQFF. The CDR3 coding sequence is TGTGCCAGCAGCTTAGATCGGGAGAGATCCTACAATGAGCAGTTCTTC.

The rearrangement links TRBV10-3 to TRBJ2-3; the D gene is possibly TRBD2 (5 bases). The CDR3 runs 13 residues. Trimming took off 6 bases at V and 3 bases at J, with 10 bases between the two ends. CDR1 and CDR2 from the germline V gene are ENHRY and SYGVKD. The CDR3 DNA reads TGTGCCATCAGCCTTCCGGGAACAGATACGCAGTATTTT. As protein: CAISLPGTDTQYF.

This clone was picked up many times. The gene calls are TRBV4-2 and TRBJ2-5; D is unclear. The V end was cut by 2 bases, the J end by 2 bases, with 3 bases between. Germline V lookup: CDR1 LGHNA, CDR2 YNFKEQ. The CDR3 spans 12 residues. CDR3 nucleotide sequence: TGTGCCAGCAGCCAATCGCAAGAGACCCAGTACTTC. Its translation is CASSQSQETQYF.

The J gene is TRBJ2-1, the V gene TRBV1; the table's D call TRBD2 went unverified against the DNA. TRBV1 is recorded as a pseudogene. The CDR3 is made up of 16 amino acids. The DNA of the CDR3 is TGCACCAGCAGCCAAGTTACGGGAGGGCCCTACAATGAGCAGTTCTTC. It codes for CTSSQVTGGPYNEQFF.

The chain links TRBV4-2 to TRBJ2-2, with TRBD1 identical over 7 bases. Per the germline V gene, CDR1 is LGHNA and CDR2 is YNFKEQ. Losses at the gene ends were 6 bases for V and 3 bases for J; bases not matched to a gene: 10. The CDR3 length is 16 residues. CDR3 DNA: TGTGCCAGCAGTTTTGACAGGGCGTGGGACACCGGGGAGCTGTTTTTT. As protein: CASSFDRAWDTGELFF.

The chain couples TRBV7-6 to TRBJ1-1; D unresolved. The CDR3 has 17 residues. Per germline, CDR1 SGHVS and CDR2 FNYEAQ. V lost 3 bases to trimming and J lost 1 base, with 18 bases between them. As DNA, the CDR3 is TGTGCCAGCAGCTTTAGTGAGGGCCTCATAAAGAACACTGAAGCTTTCTTT. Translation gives CASSFSEGLIKNTEAFF.

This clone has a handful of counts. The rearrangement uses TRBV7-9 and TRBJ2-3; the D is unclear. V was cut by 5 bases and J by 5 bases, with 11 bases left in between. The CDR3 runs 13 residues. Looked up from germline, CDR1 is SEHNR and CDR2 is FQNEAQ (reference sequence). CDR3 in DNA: TGTGCCAGCAGCCCCCAGGTCTTAGATACGCAGTATTTT. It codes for CASSPQVLDTQYF.

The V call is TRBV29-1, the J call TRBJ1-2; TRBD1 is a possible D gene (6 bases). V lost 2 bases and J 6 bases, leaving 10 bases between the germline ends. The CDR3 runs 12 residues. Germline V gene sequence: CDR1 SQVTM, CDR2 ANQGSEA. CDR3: CSVEQGLDGYTF. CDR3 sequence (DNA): TGCAGCGTTGAACAGGGGTTGGATGGCTACACCTTC.

The CDR3 DNA follows: TGTGCCAGCAGCTTTGGGGGGAACTACGAGCAGTACTTC. As protein: CASSFGGNYEQYF. The rearrangement joins TRBV5-6 to TRBJ2-7; TRBD2 is a possible D gene (6 bases). In germline, CDR1 is SGHDT, CDR2 YYEEEE. This CDR3 has 13 amino acids. Trimming took off 2 bases at V and 3 bases at J, with 9 bases between the two ends.

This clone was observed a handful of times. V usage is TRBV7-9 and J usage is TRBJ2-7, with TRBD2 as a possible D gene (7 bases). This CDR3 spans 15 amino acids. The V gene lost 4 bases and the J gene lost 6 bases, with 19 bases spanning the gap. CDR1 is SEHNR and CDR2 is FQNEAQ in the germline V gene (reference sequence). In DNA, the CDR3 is TGTGCCAGCAGCTGGGGGGGGCAGGGTCTCGGCGAGCAGTACTTC. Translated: CASSWGGQGLGEQYF.

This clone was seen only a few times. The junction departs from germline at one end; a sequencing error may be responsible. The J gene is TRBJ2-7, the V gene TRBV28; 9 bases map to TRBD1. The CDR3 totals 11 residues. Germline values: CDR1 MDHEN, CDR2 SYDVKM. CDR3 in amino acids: CASSTTGGRDF. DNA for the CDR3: TGTGCCAGCAGTACTACAGGGGGCAGGGACTTC.

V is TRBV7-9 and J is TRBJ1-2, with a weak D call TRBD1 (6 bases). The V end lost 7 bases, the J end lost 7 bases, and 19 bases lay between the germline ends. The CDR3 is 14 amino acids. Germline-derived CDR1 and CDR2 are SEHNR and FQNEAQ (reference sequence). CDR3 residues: CASTNTWDTGGYTF. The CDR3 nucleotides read TGTGCCAGCACCAACACGTGGGACACTGGTGGCTACACCTTC.

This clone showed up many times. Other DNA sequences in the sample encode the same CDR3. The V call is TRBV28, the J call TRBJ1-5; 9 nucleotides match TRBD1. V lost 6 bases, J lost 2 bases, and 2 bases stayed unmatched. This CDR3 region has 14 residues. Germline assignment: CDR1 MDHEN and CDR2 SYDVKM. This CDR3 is CASRRTGGNQPQHF. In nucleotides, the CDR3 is TGTGCCAGCAGGCGGACAGGGGGCAATCAGCCCCAGCATTTT.

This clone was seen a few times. This CDR3 reads CASSPRDWKNIQYF. In DNA form, the CDR3 reads TGTGCCAGCAGCCCCCGGGACTGGAAAAACATTCAGTACTTC. The chain combines TRBV7-8 with TRBJ2-4; tentative D call: TRBD2 (6 bases). Between the trimmed V and J ends, which lost 5 bases and 4 bases, there was a span of 12 bases. CDR1 is SGHVS, CDR2 FQNEAQ, per germline. The CDR3 length is 14 residues.

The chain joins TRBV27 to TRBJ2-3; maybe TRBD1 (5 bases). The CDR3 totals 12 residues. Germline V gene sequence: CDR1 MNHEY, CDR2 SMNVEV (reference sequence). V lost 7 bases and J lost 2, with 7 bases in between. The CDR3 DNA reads TGTGCCAGCAAGGACAACACAGATACGCAGTATTTT. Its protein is CASKDNTDTQYF.

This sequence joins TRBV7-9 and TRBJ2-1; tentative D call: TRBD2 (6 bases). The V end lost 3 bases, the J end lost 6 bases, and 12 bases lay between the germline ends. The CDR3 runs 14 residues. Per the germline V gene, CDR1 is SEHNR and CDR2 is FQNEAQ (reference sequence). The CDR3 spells CASSLTGVFNEQFF. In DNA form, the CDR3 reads TGTGCCAGCAGCTTGACGGGAGTGTTCAATGAGCAGTTCTTC.

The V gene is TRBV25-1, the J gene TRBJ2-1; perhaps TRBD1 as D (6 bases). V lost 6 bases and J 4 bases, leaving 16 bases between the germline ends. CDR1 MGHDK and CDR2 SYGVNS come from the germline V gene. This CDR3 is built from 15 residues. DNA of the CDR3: TGTGCCAGCAGCGTCCGAGGCAGGGGATACAATGAGCAGTTCTTC. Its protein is CASSVRGRGYNEQFF.

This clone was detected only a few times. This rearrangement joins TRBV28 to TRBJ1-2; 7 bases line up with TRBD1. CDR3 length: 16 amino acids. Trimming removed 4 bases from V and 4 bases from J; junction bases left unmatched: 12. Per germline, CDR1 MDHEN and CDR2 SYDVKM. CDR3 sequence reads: CASSYPPATGLYGYTF. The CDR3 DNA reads TGTGCCAGCAGTTACCCGCCGGCGACAGGGCTCTATGGCTACACCTTC.

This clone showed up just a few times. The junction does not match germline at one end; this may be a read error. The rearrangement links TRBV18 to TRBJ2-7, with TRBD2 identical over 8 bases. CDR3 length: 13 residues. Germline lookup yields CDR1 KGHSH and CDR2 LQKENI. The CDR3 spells CASSPPGGEEQYF. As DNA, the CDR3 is TGTGCCAGCTCCCCACCCGGGGGGGAGGAGCAGTACTTC.

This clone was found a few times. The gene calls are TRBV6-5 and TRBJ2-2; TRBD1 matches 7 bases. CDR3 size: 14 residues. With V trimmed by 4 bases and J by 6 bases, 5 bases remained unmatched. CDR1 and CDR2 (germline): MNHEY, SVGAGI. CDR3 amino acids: CASSSGTVSGELFF. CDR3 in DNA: TGTGCCAGCAGTTCCGGGACAGTGTCCGGGGAGCTGTTTTTT.

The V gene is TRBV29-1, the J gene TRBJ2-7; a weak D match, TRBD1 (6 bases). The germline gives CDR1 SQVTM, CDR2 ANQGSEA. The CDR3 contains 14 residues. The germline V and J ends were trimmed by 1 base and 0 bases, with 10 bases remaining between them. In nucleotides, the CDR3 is TGCAGCGTTGAAGCCAGGGGCGTCTCCTACGAGCAGTACTTC. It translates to CSVEARGVSYEQYF.

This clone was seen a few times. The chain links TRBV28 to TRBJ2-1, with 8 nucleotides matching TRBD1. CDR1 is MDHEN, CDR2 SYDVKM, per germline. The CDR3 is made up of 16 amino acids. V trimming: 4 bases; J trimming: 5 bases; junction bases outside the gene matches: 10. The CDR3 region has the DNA TGTGCCAGCAGTTCCAGGGGGCCGCCCTACAACAATGAGCAGTTCTTC. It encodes CASSSRGPPYNNEQFF.

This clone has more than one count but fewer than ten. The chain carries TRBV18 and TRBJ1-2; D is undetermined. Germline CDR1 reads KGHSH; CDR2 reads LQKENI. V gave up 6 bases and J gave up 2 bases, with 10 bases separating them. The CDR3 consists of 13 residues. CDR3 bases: TGTGCCAGCTCCCCTGGCACAAACTATGGCTACACCTTC. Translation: CASSPGTNYGYTF.

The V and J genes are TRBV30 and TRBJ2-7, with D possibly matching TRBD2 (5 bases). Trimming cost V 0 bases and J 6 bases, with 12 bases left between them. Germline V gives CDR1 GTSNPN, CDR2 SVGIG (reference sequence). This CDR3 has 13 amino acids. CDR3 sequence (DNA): TGTGCCTGGAGTGTAGGTGACGGACTCGAGCAGTACTTC. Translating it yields CAWSVGDGLEQYF.

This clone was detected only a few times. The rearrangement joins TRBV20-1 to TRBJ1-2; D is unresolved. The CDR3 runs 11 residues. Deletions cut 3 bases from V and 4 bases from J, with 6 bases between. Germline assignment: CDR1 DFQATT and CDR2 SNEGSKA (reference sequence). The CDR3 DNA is TGCAGTGCTAGGAGGGCCTATGGCTACACCTTC. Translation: CSARRAYGYTF.

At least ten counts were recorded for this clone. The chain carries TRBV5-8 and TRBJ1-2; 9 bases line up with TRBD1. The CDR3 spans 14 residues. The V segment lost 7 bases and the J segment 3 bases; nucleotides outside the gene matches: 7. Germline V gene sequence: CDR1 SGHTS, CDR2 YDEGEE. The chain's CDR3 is CASARTGADYGYTF. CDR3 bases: TGTGCCAGCGCCAGGACAGGGGCGGACTATGGCTACACCTTC.

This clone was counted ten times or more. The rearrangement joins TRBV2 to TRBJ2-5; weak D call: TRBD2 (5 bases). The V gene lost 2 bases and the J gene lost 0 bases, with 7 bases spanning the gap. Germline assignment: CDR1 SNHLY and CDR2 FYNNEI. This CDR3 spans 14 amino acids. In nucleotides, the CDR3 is TGTGCCAGCAGTGAATCTAGCTACCAAGAGACCCAGTACTTC. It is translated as CASSESSYQETQYF.

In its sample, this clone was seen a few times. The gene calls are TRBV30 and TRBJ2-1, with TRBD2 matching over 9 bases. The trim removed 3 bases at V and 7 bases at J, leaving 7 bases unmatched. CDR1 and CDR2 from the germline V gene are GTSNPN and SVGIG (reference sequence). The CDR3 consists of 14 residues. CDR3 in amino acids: CAWSRGLAGNEQFF. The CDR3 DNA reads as TGTGCCTGGAGCCGGGGGCTAGCGGGAAATGAGCAGTTCTTC.